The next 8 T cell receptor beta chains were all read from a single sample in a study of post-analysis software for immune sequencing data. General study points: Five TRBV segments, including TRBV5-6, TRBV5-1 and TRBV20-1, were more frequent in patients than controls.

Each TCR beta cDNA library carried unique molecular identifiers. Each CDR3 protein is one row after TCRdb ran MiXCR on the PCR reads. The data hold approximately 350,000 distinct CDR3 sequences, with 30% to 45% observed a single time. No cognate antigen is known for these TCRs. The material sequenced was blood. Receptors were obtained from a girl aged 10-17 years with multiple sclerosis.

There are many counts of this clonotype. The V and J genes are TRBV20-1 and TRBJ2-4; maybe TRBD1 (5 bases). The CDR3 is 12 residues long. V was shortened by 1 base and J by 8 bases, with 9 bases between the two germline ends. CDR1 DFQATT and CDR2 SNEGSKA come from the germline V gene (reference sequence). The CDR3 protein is CSARVGVDIQYF. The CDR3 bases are TGCAGTGCTAGAGTAGGGGTTGACATTCAGTACTTC.

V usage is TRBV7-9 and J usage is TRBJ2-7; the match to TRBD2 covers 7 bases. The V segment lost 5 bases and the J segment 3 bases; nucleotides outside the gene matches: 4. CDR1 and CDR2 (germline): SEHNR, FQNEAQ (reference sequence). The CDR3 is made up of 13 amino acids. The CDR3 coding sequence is TGTGCCAGCAGCCTCAGGGAGGGCTACGAGCAGTACTTC. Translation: CASSLREGYEQYF.

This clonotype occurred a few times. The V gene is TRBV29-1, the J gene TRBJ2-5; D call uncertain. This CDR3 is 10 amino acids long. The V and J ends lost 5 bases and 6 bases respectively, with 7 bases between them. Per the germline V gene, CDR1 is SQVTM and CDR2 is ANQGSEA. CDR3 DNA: TGCAGCGTTTGGGATAAGACCCAGTACTTC. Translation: CSVWDKTQYF.

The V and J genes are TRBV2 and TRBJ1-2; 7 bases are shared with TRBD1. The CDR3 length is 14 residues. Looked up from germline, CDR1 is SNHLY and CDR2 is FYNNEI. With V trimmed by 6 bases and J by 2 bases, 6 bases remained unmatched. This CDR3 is CASRPQGNNYGYTF. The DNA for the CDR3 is TGTGCCAGCAGACCACAGGGGAACAACTATGGCTACACCTTC.

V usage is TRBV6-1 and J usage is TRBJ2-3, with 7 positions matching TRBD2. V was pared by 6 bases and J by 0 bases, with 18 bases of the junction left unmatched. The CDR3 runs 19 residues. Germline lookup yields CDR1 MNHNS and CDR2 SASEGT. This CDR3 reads CASRPSAGDAPRSTDTQYF. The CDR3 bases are TGTGCCAGCAGGCCTTCTGCGGGGGACGCACCTAGAAGCACAGATACGCAGTATTTT.

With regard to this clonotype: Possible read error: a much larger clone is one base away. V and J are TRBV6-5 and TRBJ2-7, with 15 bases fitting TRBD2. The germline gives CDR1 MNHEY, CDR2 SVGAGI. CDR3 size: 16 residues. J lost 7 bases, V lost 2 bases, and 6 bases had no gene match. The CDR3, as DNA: TGTGCCAGCAGTTACACTGGACTAGCGGGGGGGAATGAGCAGTACTTC. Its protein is CASSYTGLAGGNEQYF.

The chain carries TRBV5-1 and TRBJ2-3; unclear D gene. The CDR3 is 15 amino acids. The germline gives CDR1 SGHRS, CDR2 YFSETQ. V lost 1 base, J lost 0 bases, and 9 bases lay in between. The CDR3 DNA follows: TGCGCCAGCAGCTTGCTGGGAATCAGCACAGATACGCAGTATTTT. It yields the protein CASSLLGISTDTQYF.

CDR3 region: CASSIEGLAYDYSYEQYF. CDR3 nucleotide sequence: TGTGCCAGCTCGATTGAGGGACTAGCGTACGATTACTCCTACGAGCAGTACTTC. J is TRBJ2-7 and V is TRBV18, with 10 bases fitting TRBD2. CDR1 and CDR2 from the germline V gene are KGHSH and LQKENI. V trimming: 6 bases; J trimming: 0 bases; junction bases outside the gene matches: 14. This CDR3 contains 18 residues.